This record looks at one T cell receptor beta chain sequence and its context. Trimming took 2 bases from V and 10 from J; bases not matched to a gene: 6. The CDR3 consists of 13 residues. In germline, CDR1 is KGHSH, CDR2 LQKENI. This sample is drawn from a study of blood T cell repertoires in COVID-19. The method was immunoSEQ multiplex PCR; TCRdb's version includes in-frame clones alone and lacks a portion of them. This table has around 150,000 clones, around nine tenths appearing once. This TCR derives from a woman in her forties with acute or convalescent COVID-19. The V and J genes are TRBV18 and TRBJ1-2; 8 nucleotides line up with TRBD1. Sample: peripheral blood. CDR3 protein: CASSPGTGEDYTF. Written as DNA, the CDR3 is TGTGCCAGCTCACCAGGGACAGGAGAAGACTACACCTTC.